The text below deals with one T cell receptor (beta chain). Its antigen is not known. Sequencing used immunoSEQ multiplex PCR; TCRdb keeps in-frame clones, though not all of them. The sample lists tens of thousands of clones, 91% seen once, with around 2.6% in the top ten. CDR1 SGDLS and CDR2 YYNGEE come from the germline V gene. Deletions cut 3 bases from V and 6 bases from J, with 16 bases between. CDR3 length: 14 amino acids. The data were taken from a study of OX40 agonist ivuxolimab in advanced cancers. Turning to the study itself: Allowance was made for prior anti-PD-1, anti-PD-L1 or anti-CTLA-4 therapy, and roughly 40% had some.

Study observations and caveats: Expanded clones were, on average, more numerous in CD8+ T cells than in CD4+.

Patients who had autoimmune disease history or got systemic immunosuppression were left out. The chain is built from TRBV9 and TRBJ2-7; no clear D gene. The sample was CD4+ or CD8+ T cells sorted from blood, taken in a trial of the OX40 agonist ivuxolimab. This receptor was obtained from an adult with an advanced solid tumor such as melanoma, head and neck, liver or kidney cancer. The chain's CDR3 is CASSAGGHPSEQYF. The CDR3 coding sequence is TGTGCCAGCAGCGCCGGTGGGCACCCTTCCGAGCAGTACTTC.